The entry below describes one TCR beta chain. This entry comes from a study of blood T cell repertoires in COVID-19. Study-wide background: Acute and convalescent COVID-19 specimens originated in the United States, Italy and Spain. PBMCs, B-cell-depleted T cells, or T cells provided the cDNA or gDNA that made up the material.

The authors' processing: Cell counts per sample came from amplifying reference gene primers. This table comes from immunoSEQ multiplex PCR, and its TCRdb copy is limited to in-frame clones, with some not included. That table supplies the V and J calls and clone size; D and trimming were determined from the DNA. The sample shows about 26,000 clones, 85% to 90% of them seen only once. Between the trimmed V and J ends, which lost 3 bases and 2 bases, there was a span of 14 bases. CDR3 length equals 16 residues. CDR1 and CDR2 (germline): LNHDA, SQIVND (reference sequence). The chain employs TRBV19 and TRBJ1-5; no definite D call. The sequenced sample consisted of peripheral blood. The sequence was collected from a man between 70 and 80 years old with active COVID-19. The CDR3 reads CASSINNPGGNQPQHF. Here the CDR3 DNA reads TGTGCCAGTAGTATTAACAACCCCGGGGGCAATCAGCCCCAGCATTTT. The whole variable domain, filled in from reference TRBV19 and TRBJ1-5, reads DGGITQSPKYLFRKEGQNVTLSCEQNLNHDAMYWYRQDPGQGLRLIYYSQIVNDFQKGDIAEGYSVSREKKESFPLTVTSAQKNPTAFYLCASSINNPGGNQPQHFGDGTRLSIL.